This is a list of T cell receptor beta chains from one sample in a study of shared clonotypes between healthy human individuals. The data were produced by immunoSEQ multiplex PCR, yet TCRdb's version contains in-frame clones alone and is incomplete. The data hold about 470,000 clones, with roughly 83% observed a single time. Sequenced sample: PBMCs. Receptors originate from a woman between 40 and 55 years old in good health. Some clones in this sample may be carry-over from other donors' samples. Both conserved end residues are part of each CDR3. A D gene is named only where the DNA matches it firmly. Part of the rows lack a size; the others show once, few, many or a class for expanded clones.

v_gene	j_gene	d_gene	abundance	CDR3aa	CDR3nt
TRBV5-4	TRBJ1-2	TRBD1	NA	CASSPRQGDIYGYTF	TGTGCCAGCAGTCCGAGACAGGGTGACATCTATGGCTACACCTTC
TRBV27	TRBJ2-7	NA	few	CASRPAGKYEQYF	TGTGCCAGCAGACCCGCGGGGAAATACGAGCAGTACTTC
TRBV28	TRBJ2-7	TRBD2	NA	CASSFQGLGIYEQYF	TGTGCCAGCAGTTTCCAGGGACTAGGAATCTACGAGCAGTACTTC
TRBV5-4	TRBJ2-3	NA	NA	CASSGTKLGDTQYF	TGTGCCAGCAGCGGGACCAAATTGGGGGATACGCAGTATTTT
TRBV5-1	TRBJ2-7	NA	NA	CASSLNSQNPIYEQYF	TGCGCCAGCAGCTTAAATTCACAGAATCCCATCTACGAGCAGTACTTC
TRBV19	TRBJ2-2	TRBD1	NA	CASSIRQGANPGELFF	TGTGCCAGTAGTATCAGACAGGGGGCGAATCCCGGGGAGCTGTTTTTT
TRBV11-2	TRBJ1-3	NA	NA	CASSHDASSGNTIYF	TGTGCCAGCAGCCACGACGCCAGCTCTGGAAACACCATATATTTT
TRBV7-8	TRBJ1-1	TRBD1	NA	CASSFTGGGAPTEAFF	TGTGCCAGCAGCTTCACGGGAGGGGGCGCGCCCACTGAAGCTTTCTTT
TRBV10-2	TRBJ2-1	TRBD2	NA	CASSEFGLAGLYNEQFF	TGCGCCAGCAGTGAGTTTGGACTAGCGGGGCTCTACAATGAGCAGTTCTTC
TRBV2	TRBJ1-4	TRBD1	NA	CASRDRGRANEKLFF	TGTGCCAGCAGGGACAGGGGGCGCGCTAATGAAAAACTGTTTTTT
TRBV2	TRBJ1-2	NA	NA	CASRQFYYGYTF	TGTGCCAGCAGACAGTTTTACTATGGCTACACCTTC
TRBV5-1	TRBJ2-7	TRBD1	NA	CASSPPDRNPYEQYF	TGCGCCAGCAGCCCCCCGGACAGGAATCCCTACGAGCAGTACTTC
TRBV7-3	TRBJ1-1	NA	once	CASSPDRRTEAFF	TGTGCCAGCAGCCCAGACAGGCGAACTGAAGCTTTCTTT
TRBV5-1	TRBJ2-7	NA	NA	CASSLGGFMVYEQYF	TGCGCCAGCAGCTTGGGAGGGTTCATGGTATACGAGCAGTACTTC
TRBV5-4	TRBJ1-1	NA	few	CASSLDSRDTEAFF	TGTGCCAGCAGCTTGGACAGTCGGGACACTGAAGCTTTCTTT
TRBV7-2	TRBJ2-3	NA	NA	CASSLALGSDTQYF	TGTGCCAGCAGCTTAGCGCTCGGGTCCGATACGCAGTATTTT
TRBV28	TRBJ2-7	TRBD1	NA	CASSFPGTGNYEQYF	TGTGCCAGCAGTTTTCCCGGGACAGGGAACTACGAGCAGTACTTC
TRBV5-1	TRBJ2-6	TRBD1	NA	CASSLSGQGPSGANVLTF	TGCGCCAGCAGCTTGAGCGGACAGGGCCCGAGTGGGGCCAACGTCCTGACTTTC
TRBV5-5	TRBJ1-5	NA	few	CASSPDSWGGDQPQHF	TGTGCCAGCAGCCCGGACAGTTGGGGAGGGGATCAGCCCCAGCATTTT
TRBV5-1	TRBJ2-7	TRBD2	NA	CASSFRLAGSYEQYF	TGCGCCAGCAGCTTTAGGCTAGCGGGATCCTACGAGCAGTACTTC
TRBV2	TRBJ2-1	NA	NA	CASKRVGSYNEQFF	TGTGCCAGCAAGAGGGTGGGCTCCTACAATGAGCAGTTCTTC
TRBV4-2	TRBJ1-6	NA	NA	CASSQDARMQGPSSYNSPLHF	TGTGCCAGCAGCCAAGATGCCAGGATGCAGGGGCCCTCCTCCTATAATTCACCCCTCCACTTT
TRBV28	TRBJ1-5	TRBD1	NA	CASSGGGGRVGNQPQHF	TGTGCCAGCAGTGGAGGAGGGGGCAGGGTGGGCAATCAGCCCCAGCATTTT
TRBV30	TRBJ2-1	NA	NA	CAWRRGTYNEQFF	TGTGCCTGGAGAAGGGGTACCTACAATGAGCAGTTCTTC
TRBV2	TRBJ1-2	NA	NA	CASTSFPDSSGYTF	TGTGCCAGCACCTCCTTTCCAGATTCGTCTGGCTACACCTTC
TRBV19	TRBJ1-5	NA	NA	CASNLQGSQPQHF	TGTGCCAGTAATTTACAGGGTTCTCAGCCCCAGCATTTT
TRBV21-1	TRBJ2-1	NA	NA	CASSKGPYLDEQFF	TGTGCCAGCAGCAAGGGTCCGTACCTCGATGAGCAGTTCTTC
TRBV28	TRBJ2-1	NA	NA	CASKPSGGNYNEQFF	TGTGCCAGCAAACCTTCTGGGGGGAACTACAATGAGCAGTTCTTC
TRBV28	TRBJ1-4	NA	NA	CASSFNPRAATNEKLFF	TGTGCCAGCAGTTTTAACCCGCGGGCAGCAACTAATGAAAAACTGTTTTTT
TRBV7-2	TRBJ2-1	NA	few	CASSVGPAYNEQFF	TGTGCCAGCAGTGTGGGCCCGGCCTACAATGAGCAGTTCTTC
TRBV5-1	TRBJ2-5	NA	NA	CASGSSQETQYF	TGCGCCAGCGGGAGTTCCCAAGAGACCCAGTACTTC
TRBV7-9	TRBJ2-1	TRBD1	once	CASSGQGNEQFF	TGTGCCAGCAGCGGACAGGGCAATGAGCAGTTCTTC
TRBV30	TRBJ2-7	NA	NA	CAWAGGSTYEQYF	TGTGCCTGGGCAGGGGGGTCCACCTACGAGCAGTACTTC
TRBV9	TRBJ2-1	NA	NA	CASSAVQGSEQFF	TGTGCCAGCAGCGCGGTCCAAGGTAGCGAGCAGTTCTTC
TRBV11-2	TRBJ1-2	NA	NA	CASSPSTASYGYTF	TGTGCCAGCAGCCCTTCGACGGCAAGCTATGGCTACACCTTC
TRBV25-1	TRBJ2-5	TRBD2	few	CASSETSGKSETQYF	TGTGCCAGCAGTGAGACTAGCGGGAAATCAGAGACCCAGTACTTC
TRBV10-3	TRBJ2-7	TRBD1	NA	CAISPGQGIYEQYF	TGTGCCATCAGTCCGGGACAGGGTATATACGAGCAGTACTTC
TRBV2	TRBJ1-5	NA	few	CASSDGSNQPQHF	TGTGCCAGCAGTGATGGTAGCAATCAGCCCCAGCATTTT
TRBV28	TRBJ2-7	NA	NA	CASSLYGASSYEQYF	TGTGCCAGCAGTTTATATGGGGCTAGCTCCTACGAGCAGTACTTC
TRBV10-1	TRBJ1-1	TRBD1	NA	CASSGTGTGETEAFF	TGCGCCAGCAGTGGCACCGGGACAGGGGAGACTGAAGCTTTCTTT
TRBV30	TRBJ2-7	NA	NA	CAWSGLNPTYEQYF	TGTGCCTGGAGTGGATTGAACCCGACCTACGAGCAGTACTTC
TRBV9	TRBJ2-7	NA	NA	CASSAGQSNYEQYF	TGTGCCAGCAGCGCCGGACAGAGCAATTACGAGCAGTACTTC
TRBV5-4	TRBJ2-5	TRBD2	NA	CASRRTSGSEETQYF	TGTGCCAGCAGGCGGACTAGCGGGAGTGAAGAGACCCAGTACTTC
TRBV6-5	TRBJ1-2	NA	NA	CASSRLSEPNYGYTF	TGTGCCAGCAGCCGTCTTTCGGAGCCTAACTATGGCTACACCTTC
TRBV4-3	TRBJ2-2	NA	few	CASSFRRGTGELFF	TGCGCCAGCAGCTTCAGAAGGGGGACCGGGGAGCTGTTTTTT
TRBV6-1	TRBJ1-1	NA	NA	CASRDQGIRGVEAFF	TGTGCCAGCAGGGATCAGGGTATAAGAGGGGTTGAAGCTTTCTTT
TRBV5-4	TRBJ1-2	NA	NA	CASSPWISQTNYGYTF	TGTGCCAGCAGCCCCTGGATCAGCCAAACTAACTATGGCTACACCTTC
TRBV5-6	TRBJ2-5	NA	NA	CASSLAGRKETQYF	TGTGCCAGCAGCTTGGCCGGCAGGAAAGAGACCCAGTACTTC
TRBV5-1	TRBJ2-3	NA	NA	CASSPEKNTDTQYF	TGCGCCAGCAGCCCGGAGAAGAACACAGATACGCAGTATTTT
TRBV30	TRBJ2-1	NA	few	CALLPDRPYNEQFF	TGTGCCTTACTACCCGACAGGCCTTACAATGAGCAGTTCTTC
TRBV27	TRBJ2-3	NA	NA	CASTRRQSTDTQYF	TGTGCCAGCACTAGGAGGCAGAGCACAGATACGCAGTATTTT
TRBV2	TRBJ2-7	NA	NA	CASTADRQREQYF	TGTGCCAGCACCGCTGACAGGCAGAGAGAGCAGTACTTC
TRBV14	TRBJ2-5	NA	NA	CASSQGVIPETQYF	TGTGCCAGCAGCCAAGGTGTCATTCCGGAGACCCAGTACTTC
TRBV30	TRBJ1-6	TRBD1	NA	CAGRQGAGSPLHF	TGTGCCGGTCGACAGGGGGCGGGTTCACCCCTCCACTTT
TRBV6-1	TRBJ2-7	TRBD1	NA	CASSSGTGIFEQYF	TGTGCCAGCAGCTCCGGGACAGGGATTTTCGAGCAGTACTTC
TRBV19	TRBJ2-7	TRBD1	NA	CASRDTGGIAYEQYF	TGTGCCAGTAGGGATACAGGGGGGATAGCCTACGAGCAGTACTTC
TRBV25-1	TRBJ2-7	NA	NA	CASSVSTGGQTKQYEQYF	TGTGCCAGCAGTGTCAGCACTGGGGGGCAAACAAAGCAGTACGAGCAGTACTTC
TRBV5-5	TRBJ1-5	NA	NA	CASSLVGGQQSNQPQHF	TGTGCCAGCAGCTTGGTCGGTGGGCAGCAGAGCAATCAGCCCCAGCATTTT